The clone carrying this TCR beta chain has more than one count but fewer than ten. Methods used by the authors: It was from reference gene primer amplification that nucleated cell counts were estimated. The table came from immunoSEQ multiplex PCR; TCRdb's copy has only in-frame clones and leaves some out. That table furnishes V, J and clone size, whereas the DNA furnished D and trimming. The sample lists around 370,000 clones; roughly 90% were seen once. Enrolled during active infection, Seattle patients were then followed longitudinally. The sample originates from a study of blood T cell repertoires in COVID-19. This CDR3 spans 17 amino acids. Looked up from germline, CDR1 is MGHRA and CDR2 is YSYEKL. V lost 1 base, J lost 1 base, and 5 bases stayed unmatched.

The chain employs TRBV4-1 and TRBJ1-4; TRBD1 aligns across 8 bases. The TCR comes from a woman aged 70-85 years with COVID-19, enrolled during active disease. Sequences were obtained from peripheral blood. CDR3 in DNA: TGCGCCAGCAGCCAAGGGACAGGGCGAGAAACTAATGAAAAACTGTTTTTT. It specifies CASSQGTGRETNEKLFF.